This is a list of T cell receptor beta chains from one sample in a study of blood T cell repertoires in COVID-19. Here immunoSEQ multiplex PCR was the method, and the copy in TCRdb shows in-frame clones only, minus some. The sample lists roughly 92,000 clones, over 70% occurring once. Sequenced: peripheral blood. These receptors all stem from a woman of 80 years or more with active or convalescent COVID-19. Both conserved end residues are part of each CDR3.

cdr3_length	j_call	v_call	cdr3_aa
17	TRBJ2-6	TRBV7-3	CASSLTSGNSGANVLTF
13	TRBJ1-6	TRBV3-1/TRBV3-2	CASGLTGKSPLHF
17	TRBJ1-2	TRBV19	CASTSWAHRGTGEGYTF
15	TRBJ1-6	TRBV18	CASSPDSLHNSPLHF
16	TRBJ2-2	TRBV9	CASSVGPGDFTGELFF
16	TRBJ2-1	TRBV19	CASSSLAGGSYNEQFF
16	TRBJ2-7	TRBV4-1	CASSQELAASPYEQYF
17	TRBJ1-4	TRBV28	CASSLWGQGSTNEKLFF
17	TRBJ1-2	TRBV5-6	CASSFPSTGGLNYGYTF
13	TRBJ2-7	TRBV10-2	CASRRDSGYEQYF
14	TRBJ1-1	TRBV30	CAWSLPGRGTEAFF
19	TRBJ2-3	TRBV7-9	CASSQPGLAGGGSTDTQYF
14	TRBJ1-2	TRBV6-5	CASSLEGKAYGYTF
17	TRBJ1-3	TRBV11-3	CASSLVGQEDPGNTIYF
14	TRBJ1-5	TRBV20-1	CSASWDRAYQPQHF
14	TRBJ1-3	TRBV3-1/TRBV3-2	CASSQAASRTTIYF
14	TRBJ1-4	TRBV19	CASSIGIANEKLFF
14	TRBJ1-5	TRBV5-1	CASSLGQNNQPQHF
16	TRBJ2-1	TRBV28	CASSPRGHPPYNEQFF
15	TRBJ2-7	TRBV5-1	CASSLWMDRGSEQYF
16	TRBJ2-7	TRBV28	CASSSSPGQGSYEQYF
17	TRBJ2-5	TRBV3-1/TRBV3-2	CASSQGVLAGGGETQYF
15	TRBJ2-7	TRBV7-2	CASSLERGLAYEQYF
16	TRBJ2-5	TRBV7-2	CASSRTLGTNQETQYF
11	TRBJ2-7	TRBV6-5	CASGSSYEQYF
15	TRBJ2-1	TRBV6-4	CASSESGSHYNEQFF
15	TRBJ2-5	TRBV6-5	CASSSSGLPEETQYF
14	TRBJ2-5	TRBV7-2	CASSLPGGWETQYF
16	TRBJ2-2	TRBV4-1	CASSQARVPNTGELFF
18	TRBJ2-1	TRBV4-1	CASSQGWAQGETYNEQFF
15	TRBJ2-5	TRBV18	CASSPGTGGEETQYF
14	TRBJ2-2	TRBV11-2	CASSPGRVDGELFF
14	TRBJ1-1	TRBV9	CASSVIEALTEAFF
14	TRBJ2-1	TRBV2	CASRRDRQYNEQFF
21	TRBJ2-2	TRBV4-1	CASSQDLSRQGVITNTGELFF
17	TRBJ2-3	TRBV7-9	CASSRARTSDSTDTQYF
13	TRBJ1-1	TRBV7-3	CASSFSQGTEAFF
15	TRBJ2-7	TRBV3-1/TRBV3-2	CASSQGLAGPYEQYF
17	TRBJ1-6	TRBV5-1	CASTIWALRTYNSPLHF
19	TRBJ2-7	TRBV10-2	CASSGSGLAGGPRSYEQYF
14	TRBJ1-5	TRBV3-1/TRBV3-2	CASSFANVDQPQHF
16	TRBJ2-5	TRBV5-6	CASSFSGGARLGTQYF
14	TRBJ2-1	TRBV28	CASTLAGKVNEQFF
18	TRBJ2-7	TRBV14	CASRWVGDRGGIDYEQYF
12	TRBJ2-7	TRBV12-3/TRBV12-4	CASSLSLYEQYF
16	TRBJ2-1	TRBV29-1	CSVLISRGSSYNEQFF
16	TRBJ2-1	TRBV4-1	CASSQEIRTSYNEQFF
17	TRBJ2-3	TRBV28	CASSVIAGVQWTDTQYF
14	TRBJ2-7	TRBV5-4	CASSWGAAGYEQYF
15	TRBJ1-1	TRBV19	CASSRGDGMNTEAFF
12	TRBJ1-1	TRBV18	CASSPSRTEAFF
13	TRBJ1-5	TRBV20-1	CSASGTVNQPQHF
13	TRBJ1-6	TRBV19	CASSQTGNSPLHF
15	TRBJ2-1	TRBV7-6	CASSSIGGTYNEQFF
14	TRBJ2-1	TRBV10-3	CAIRRGGGREEQFF
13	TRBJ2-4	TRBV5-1	CASGEGGGNIQYF